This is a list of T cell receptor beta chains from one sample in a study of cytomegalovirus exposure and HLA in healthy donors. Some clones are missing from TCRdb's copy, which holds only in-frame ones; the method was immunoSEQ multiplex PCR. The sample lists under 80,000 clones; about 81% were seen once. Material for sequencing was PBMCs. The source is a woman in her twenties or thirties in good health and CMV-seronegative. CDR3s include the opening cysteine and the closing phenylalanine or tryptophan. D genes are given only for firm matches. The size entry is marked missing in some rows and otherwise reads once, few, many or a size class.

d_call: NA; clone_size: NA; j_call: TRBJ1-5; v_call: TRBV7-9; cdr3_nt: TGTTCCAGCAGCTTTTCGGGTCAGGGAGGCTTGGAGACTCAGCCCCAGCATTTT; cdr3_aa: CSSSFSGQGGLETQPQHF
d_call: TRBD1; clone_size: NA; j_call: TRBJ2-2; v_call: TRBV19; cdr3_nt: TGTGCCAGTAGTGGTCGGACAGGGGGTGTCGTCACCGGGGAGCTGTTTTTT; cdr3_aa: CASSGRTGGVVTGELFF
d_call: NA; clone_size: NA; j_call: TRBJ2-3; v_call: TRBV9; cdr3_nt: TGTGCCAGCACACAGGCCCCAACAGATACGCAGTATTTT; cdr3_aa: CASTQAPTDTQYF
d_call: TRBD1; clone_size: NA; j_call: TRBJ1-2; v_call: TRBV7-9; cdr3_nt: TGTGCCAGCAGCCTGGACAGGGATGGCTATGGCTACACCTTC; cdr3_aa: CASSLDRDGYGYTF
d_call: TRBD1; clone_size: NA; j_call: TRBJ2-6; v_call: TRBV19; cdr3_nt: TGTGCCAGTAGTGTCCGACAGGGTGGAACCTCTGGGGCCAACGTCCTGACTTTC; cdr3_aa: CASSVRQGGTSGANVLTF
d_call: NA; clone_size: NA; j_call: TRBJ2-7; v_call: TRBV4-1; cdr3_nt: TGCGCCAGCAGCCCTTTTGTCGGGGTCGACCCCTTCTACGAGCAGTACTTC; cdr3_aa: CASSPFVGVDPFYEQYF
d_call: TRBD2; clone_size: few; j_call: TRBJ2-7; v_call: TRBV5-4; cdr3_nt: TGTGCCAGCAGCCGGGCGGGGGCCTACGAGCAGTACTTC; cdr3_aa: CASSRAGAYEQYF
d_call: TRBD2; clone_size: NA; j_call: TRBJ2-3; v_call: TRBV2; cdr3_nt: TGTGCCAGCAGTGCGGGACTAGCTAGCACAGATACGCAGTATTTT; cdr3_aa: CASSAGLASTDTQYF
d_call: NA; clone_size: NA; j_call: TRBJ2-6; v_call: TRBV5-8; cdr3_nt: TGTGCCAGCAGCCGGGTCTCTGGGGCCAACGTCCTGACTTTC; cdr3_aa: CASSRVSGANVLTF
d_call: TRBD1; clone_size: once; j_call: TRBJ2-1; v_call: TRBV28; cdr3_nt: TGTGCCAGCAGACAGAGACAGGGTGAGCAGTTCTTC; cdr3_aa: CASRQRQGEQFF
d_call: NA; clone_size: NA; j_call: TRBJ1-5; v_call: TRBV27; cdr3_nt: TGTGCCAGCAGTGCTACCGCCGAGGTATTAGGCAGTAATCAGCCCCAGCATTTT; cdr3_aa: CASSATAEVLGSNQPQHF
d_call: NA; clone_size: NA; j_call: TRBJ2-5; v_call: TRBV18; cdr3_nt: TGTGCCAGCTCACCACTCTACGCGGAGGTCGAGACCCAGTACTTC; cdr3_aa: CASSPLYAEVETQYF
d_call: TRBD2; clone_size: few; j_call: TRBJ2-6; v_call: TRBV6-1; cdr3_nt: TGTGCCAGCAGTGAGGGTCGACTAGCGGGAGAGAATGGTGGGGCCAACGTCCTGACTTTC; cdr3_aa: CASSEGRLAGENGGANVLTF
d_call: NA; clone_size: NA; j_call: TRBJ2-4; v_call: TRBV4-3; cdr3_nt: TGCGCCAGCAGCCAAGATCTCAGTTACCTAGCCAAAAACATTCAGTACTTC; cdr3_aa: CASSQDLSYLAKNIQYF
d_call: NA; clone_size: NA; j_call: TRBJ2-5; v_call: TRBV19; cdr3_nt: TGTGCCAGTAGTATTAACGAAGGGGAAGAGACCCAGTACTTC; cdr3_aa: CASSINEGEETQYF
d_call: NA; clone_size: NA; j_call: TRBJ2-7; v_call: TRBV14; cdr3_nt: TGTGCCAGCAGCCAAGGCACAGGCCGCTACGAGCAGTACTTC; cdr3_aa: CASSQGTGRYEQYF
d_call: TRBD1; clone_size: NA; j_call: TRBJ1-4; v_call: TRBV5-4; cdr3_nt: TGTGCCAGCAGCCTCGGACAGGGCAATGAAAAACTGTTTTTT; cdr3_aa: CASSLGQGNEKLFF
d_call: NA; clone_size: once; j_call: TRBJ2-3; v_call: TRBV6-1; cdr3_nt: TGTGCCAGCAGTGAAGACCAGGGAAGCACAGATACGCAGTATTTT; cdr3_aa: CASSEDQGSTDTQYF
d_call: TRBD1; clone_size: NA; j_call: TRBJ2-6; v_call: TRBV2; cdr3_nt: TGTGCCAGCAGGACCGGGACAGGGGAATTCTCTGGGGCCAACGTCCTGACTTTC; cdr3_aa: CASRTGTGEFSGANVLTF
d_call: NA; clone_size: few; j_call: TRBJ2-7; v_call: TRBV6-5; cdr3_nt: TGTGCCAGCACGTTAAGGATGGGAGGCTCCTACGAGCAGTACTTC; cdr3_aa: CASTLRMGGSYEQYF
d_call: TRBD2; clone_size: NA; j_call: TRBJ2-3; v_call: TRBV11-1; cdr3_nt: TGTGCCAGCAGCCCTGACCTAGCGGGAGGCCCGTTCGGCACAGATACGCAGTATTTT; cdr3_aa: CASSPDLAGGPFGTDTQYF
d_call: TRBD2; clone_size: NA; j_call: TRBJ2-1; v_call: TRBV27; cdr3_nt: TGTGCCAGCAGTGTGGATAGAGCGGGAACTTGGTCCAATGAGCAGTTCTTC; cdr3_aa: CASSVDRAGTWSNEQFF
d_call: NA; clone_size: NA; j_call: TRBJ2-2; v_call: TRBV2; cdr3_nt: TGTGCCAGCAGTGAACGGACGCGCGGGGACACCGGGGAGCTGTTTTTT; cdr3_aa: CASSERTRGDTGELFF
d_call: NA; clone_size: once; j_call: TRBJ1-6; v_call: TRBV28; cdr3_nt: TGTGCCAGCAGCCTAGGAGGAGGGAGCGGGGATTCACCCCTCCACTTT; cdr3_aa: CASSLGGGSGDSPLHF
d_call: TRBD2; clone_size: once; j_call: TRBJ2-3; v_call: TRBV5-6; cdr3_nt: TGTGCCAGCAGCTTGTTTGGGACTAGCACCACAGATACGCAGTATTTT; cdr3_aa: CASSLFGTSTTDTQYF
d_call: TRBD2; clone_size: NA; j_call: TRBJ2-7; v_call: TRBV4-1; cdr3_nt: TGCGCCAGCAGCCAAGGGGGGGCGGGGGGACTGGCCTACGAGCAGTACTTC; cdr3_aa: CASSQGGAGGLAYEQYF
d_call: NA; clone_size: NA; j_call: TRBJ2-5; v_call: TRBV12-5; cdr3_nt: TGTGCTAGTGGTTTGGTACGATCGGGGGACCCGCGCCAGTACTTC; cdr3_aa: CASGLVRSGDPRQYF
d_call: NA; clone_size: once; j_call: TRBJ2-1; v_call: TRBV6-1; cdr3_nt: TGTGCCAGCACGGTGGTCAGGTTCCCCCGCGATGAGCAGTTCTTC; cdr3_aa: CASTVVRFPRDEQFF
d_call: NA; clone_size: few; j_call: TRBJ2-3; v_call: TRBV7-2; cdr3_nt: TGTGCCAGCAGCCCCTCGAGGGTAGTCTTTTCTAGCACAGATACGCAGTATTTT; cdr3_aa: CASSPSRVVFSSTDTQYF
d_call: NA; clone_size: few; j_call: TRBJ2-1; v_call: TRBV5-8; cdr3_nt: TGTGCCAGCAGCTTGGAAGGGAGCTCCTACAATGAGCAGTTCTTC; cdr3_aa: CASSLEGSSYNEQFF
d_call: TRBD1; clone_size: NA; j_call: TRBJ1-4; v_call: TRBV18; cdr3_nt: TGTGCCAGCTCATCCCAGGGGGAGCAGAGTAATGAAAAACTGTTTTTT; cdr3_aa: CASSSQGEQSNEKLFF
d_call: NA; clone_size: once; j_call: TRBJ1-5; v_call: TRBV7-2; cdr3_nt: TGTGCCAGCAGCTTCAAAGGGGGAAATCAGCCCCAGCATTTT; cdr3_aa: CASSFKGGNQPQHF
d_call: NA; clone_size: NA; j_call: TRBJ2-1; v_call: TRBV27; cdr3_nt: TGTGCCAGCAGTTTATCCAACTATGGGGGGGAGCAGTTCTTC; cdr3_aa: CASSLSNYGGEQFF
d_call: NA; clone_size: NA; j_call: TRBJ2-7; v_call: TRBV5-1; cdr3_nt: TGCGCCAGCAGCTTGGGGGGTACCAACAGGTTCTCCTACGAGCAGTACTTC; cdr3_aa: CASSLGGTNRFSYEQYF
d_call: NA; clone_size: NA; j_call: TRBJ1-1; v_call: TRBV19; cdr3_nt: TGTGCCAGTAGTGCAGGGACTTTGAACACTGAAGCTTTCTTT; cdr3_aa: CASSAGTLNTEAFF
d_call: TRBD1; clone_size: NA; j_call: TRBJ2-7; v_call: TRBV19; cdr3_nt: TGTGCCAGTAGTTACCGGGACAGGCTCTACGAGCAGTACTTC; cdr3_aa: CASSYRDRLYEQYF
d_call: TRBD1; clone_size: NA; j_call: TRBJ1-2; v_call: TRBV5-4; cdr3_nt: TGTGCCAGCAGCTTGGGACAGGGGGACTATGGCTACACCTTC; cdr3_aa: CASSLGQGDYGYTF
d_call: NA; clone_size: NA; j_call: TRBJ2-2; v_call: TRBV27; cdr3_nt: TGTGCCAGCAGTTTTGTCACAGGTCTAACCGGGGAGCTGTTTTTT; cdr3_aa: CASSFVTGLTGELFF
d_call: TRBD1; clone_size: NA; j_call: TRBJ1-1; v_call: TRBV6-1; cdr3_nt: TGTGCCAGCAGTGAAGGACAGGGGGTATCAAGGATTGAAGCTTTCTTT; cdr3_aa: CASSEGQGVSRIEAFF
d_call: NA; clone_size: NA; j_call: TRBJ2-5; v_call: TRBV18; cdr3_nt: TGTGCCAGCTCACCCCCCGGGCTAGCGGAGACCCAGTACTTC; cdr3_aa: CASSPPGLAETQYF
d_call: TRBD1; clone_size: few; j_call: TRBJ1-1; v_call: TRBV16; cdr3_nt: TGTGCCAGCAGTGACAGGGGGGAAACTGAAGCTTTCTTT; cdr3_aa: CASSDRGETEAFF
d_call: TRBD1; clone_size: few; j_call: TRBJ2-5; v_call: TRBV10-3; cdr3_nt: TGTGCCATCAGTATGGACAGGCGAGAGACCCAGTACTTC; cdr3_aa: CAISMDRRETQYF
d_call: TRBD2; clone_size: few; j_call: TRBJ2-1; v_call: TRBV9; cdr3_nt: TGTGCCAGCAGCGTAGAGCCCGGCGGGGGGGCAGGGCCCGAGCAGTTCTTC; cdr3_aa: CASSVEPGGGAGPEQFF
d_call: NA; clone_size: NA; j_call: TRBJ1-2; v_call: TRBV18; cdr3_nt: TGTGCCAGCTCACCCGGACATGGGTTAAGCTATGGCTACACCTTC; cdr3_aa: CASSPGHGLSYGYTF
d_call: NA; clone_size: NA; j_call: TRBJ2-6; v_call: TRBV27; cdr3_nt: TGTGCCAGCAGTCCACTGGCGGGCGGTGGCTCTGGGGCCAACGTCCTGACTTTC; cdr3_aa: CASSPLAGGGSGANVLTF
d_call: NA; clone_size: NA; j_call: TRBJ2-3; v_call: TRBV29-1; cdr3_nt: TGCAGCGTGACAGAGGGGGGCACAGATACGCAGTATTTT; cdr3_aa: CSVTEGGTDTQYF
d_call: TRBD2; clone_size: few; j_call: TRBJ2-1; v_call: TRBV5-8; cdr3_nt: TGTGCCAGCAGCGCCGGGACTAGCGGCTCCTACAATGAGCAGTTCTTC; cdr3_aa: CASSAGTSGSYNEQFF
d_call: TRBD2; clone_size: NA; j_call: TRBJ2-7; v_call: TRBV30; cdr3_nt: TGTGCCTGGACTCATAGCGGGAGATACGAGCAGTACTTC; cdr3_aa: CAWTHSGRYEQYF
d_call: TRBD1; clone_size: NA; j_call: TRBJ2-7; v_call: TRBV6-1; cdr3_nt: TGTGCCAGCAGACGGGACAGGGGGATGGGGGAGCAGTACTTC; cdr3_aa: CASRRDRGMGEQYF
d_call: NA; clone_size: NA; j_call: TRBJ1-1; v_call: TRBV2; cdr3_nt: TGTGCCAGCAGTGACTTCCTCAACGGGAACACTGAAGCTTTCTTT; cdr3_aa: CASSDFLNGNTEAFF
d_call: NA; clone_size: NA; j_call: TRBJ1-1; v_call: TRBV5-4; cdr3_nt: TGTGCCAGCAGCGGGGCAGCTCCAGAGGCTTTCTTT; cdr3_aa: CASSGAAPEAFF
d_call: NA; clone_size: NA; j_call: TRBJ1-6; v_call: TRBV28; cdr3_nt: TGTGCCAGCAGTAGCCACCAGGGGACGGGTTCACCCCTCCACTTT; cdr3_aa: CASSSHQGTGSPLHF
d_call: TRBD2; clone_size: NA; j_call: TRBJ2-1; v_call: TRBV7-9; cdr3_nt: TGTGCCAGCAGCCTTCCTGTCTTACTAGCGGGAGACAATGGGCAGTTCTTC; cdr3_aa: CASSLPVLLAGDNGQFF
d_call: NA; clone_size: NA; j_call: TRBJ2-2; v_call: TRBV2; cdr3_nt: TGTGCCGAGGGCTTCTTGAACACCGGGGAGCTGTTTTTT; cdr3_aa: CAEGFLNTGELFF
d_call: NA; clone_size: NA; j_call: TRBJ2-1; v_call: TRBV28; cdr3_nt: TGTGCCAGCAGTTTGGCTGGACCCGCTAAAGGGGATGAGCAGTTCTTC; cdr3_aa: CASSLAGPAKGDEQFF
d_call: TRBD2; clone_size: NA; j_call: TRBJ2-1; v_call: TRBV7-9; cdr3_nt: TGTGCCAGCAGTACTAGCGGGAGGCCAGGTGAGCAGTTCTTC; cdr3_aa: CASSTSGRPGEQFF
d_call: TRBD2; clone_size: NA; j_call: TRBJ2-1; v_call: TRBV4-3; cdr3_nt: TGCGCCAGCAGCCAAGAAGCGGGAACTAGCGGGAGGGCCGGTGAGCAGTTCTTC; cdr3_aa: CASSQEAGTSGRAGEQFF
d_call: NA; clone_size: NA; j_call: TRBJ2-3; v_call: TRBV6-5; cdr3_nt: TGTGCCAGCAGCCTCATAGCGGCGGGCACAGATACGCAGTATTTT; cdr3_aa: CASSLIAAGTDTQYF
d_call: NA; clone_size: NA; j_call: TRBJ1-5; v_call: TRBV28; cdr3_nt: TGTGCCAGCAGCCGTAATCAGCCCCAGCATTTT; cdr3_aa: CASSRNQPQHF
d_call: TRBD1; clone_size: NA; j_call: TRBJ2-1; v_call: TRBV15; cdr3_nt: TGTGCCACCAGCAGAGATCGACAGGGGTCCTACAATGAGCAGTTCTTC; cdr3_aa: CATSRDRQGSYNEQFF